Below are 2 T cell receptor beta chains sequenced from a single sample in a study of spatial heterogeneity in lung cancer. TCRdb reprocessed the 5' RACE reads via MiXCR and lists one record per CDR3 protein. The sample has about 35,000 distinct CDR3 sequences; approximately 3% are singletons. Sample time point: sample taken at primary tumor resection. The specimen comprised normal lung tissue next to the tumor, sampled at surgery. Receptor source: a male donor with early-stage non-small cell lung cancer.

This clonotype was seen ten or more times. The chain uses TRBV7-2 and TRBJ2-3; D call uncertain. V lost 2 bases and J 1 base, leaving 13 bases between the germline ends. The CDR3 spans 16 residues. CDR1 SGHTA and CDR2 FQGNSA come from the germline V gene. CDR3 nucleotides: TGTGCCAGCAGCTTATCCGAGCAGGCGGGCACAGATACGCAGTATTTT. Translation gives CASSLSEQAGTDTQYF.

This clonotype has ten or more counts. The chain uses TRBV4-2 and TRBJ2-7; D gene unclear. Trimming took 2 bases from V and 0 from J, leaving 11 bases between them. The CDR3 extends over 15 amino acids. CDR1 is LGHNA, CDR2 YNFKEQ, per germline. The CDR3 is CASSQRQESSYEQYF. In DNA form, the CDR3 reads TGTGCCAGCAGCCAACGTCAGGAGAGCTCCTACGAGCAGTACTTC.